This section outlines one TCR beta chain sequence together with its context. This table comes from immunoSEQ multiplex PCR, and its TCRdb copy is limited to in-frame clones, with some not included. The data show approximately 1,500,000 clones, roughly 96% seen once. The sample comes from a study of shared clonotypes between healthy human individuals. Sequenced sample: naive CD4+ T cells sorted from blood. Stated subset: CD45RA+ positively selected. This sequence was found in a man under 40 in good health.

The CDR3 DNA follows: TGTGCCAGTAGTATCAAGCCTACCTACAATGAGCAGTTCTTC. It specifies CASSIKPTYNEQFF. The chain has TRBV19 and TRBJ2-1; D gene uncertain. The germline V and J ends were trimmed by 3 bases and 2 bases, with 8 bases remaining between them. This CDR3 spans 14 amino acids. Germline V lookup: CDR1 LNHDA, CDR2 SQIVND (reference sequence).